These 14 T cell receptor beta chains were all obtained from the same sample, sequenced in a study of blood T cell repertoires in COVID-19. Method: immunoSEQ multiplex PCR; TCRdb's copy keeps in-frame clones and lacks some. The top ten clones hold approximately 2% of a sample with roughly 400,000 clones, roughly 87% of them seen once. Sequencing used PBMCs or T cells enriched from blood (not recorded which). The receptor source for this set is a woman between 35 and 50 years old with acute COVID-19.

The chain couples TRBV24-1 to TRBJ2-1; the match to TRBD2 covers 13 bases. The CDR3 covers 16 residues. In germline, CDR1 is KGHDR, CDR2 SFDVKD. The V gene end was trimmed by 1 base and the J gene end by 8 bases; junction bases not matched to a gene: 4. The CDR3 reads CATSDFRTSGGDEQFF. The CDR3 nucleotides are TGTGCCACCAGTGATTTCCGGACTAGCGGGGGAGATGAGCAGTTCTTC.

The chain recombines TRBV6-5 with TRBJ2-1, with D tentatively TRBD2 (5 bases). Germline-derived CDR1 and CDR2 are MNHEY and SVGAGI. This CDR3 is built from 12 residues. Trimming pared 7 bases from V and 3 bases from J, leaving 7 bases between. The CDR3 nucleotides are TGTGCCAGCACTAGCAACTACAATGAGCAGTTCTTC. Protein product: CASTSNYNEQFF.

This rearrangement joins TRBV18 to TRBJ1-6; D remains ambiguous. Germline lookup yields CDR1 KGHSH and CDR2 LQKENI. This CDR3 spans 17 amino acids. The V gene lost 2 bases and the J gene lost 0 bases, with 11 bases spanning the gap. The CDR3 here is CASSPRRVGSYNSPLHF. The CDR3 DNA reads TGTGCCAGCTCACCAAGGCGGGTGGGCTCCTATAATTCACCCCTCCACTTT.

This chain connects TRBV27 to TRBJ2-1; maybe TRBD1 (5 bases). V was pared by 3 bases and J by 7 bases, with 13 bases between. The CDR3 consists of 14 residues. Germline CDR1 MNHEY, CDR2 SMNVEV (reference sequence). The CDR3 coding sequence is TGTGCCAGCAGTTTCGGTGGGGCTTGGAATGAGCAGTTCTTC. Translation: CASSFGGAWNEQFF.

The genes are TRBV10-3 and TRBJ2-5, with a tentative D call TRBD2 (6 bases). Germline V CDR1 and CDR2: ENHRY, SYGVKD. V shed 0 bases and J shed 5 bases, with 13 bases lying between them. CDR3 length: 15 amino acids. CDR3 protein: CAISESLASRETQYF. The DNA for the CDR3 is TGTGCCATCAGTGAGTCGCTAGCGAGTCGGGAGACCCAGTACTTC.

The rearrangement joins TRBV5-4 to TRBJ2-5; 9 nucleotides match TRBD1. V lost 4 bases and J lost 6; bases outside the gene matches: 7. Germline assignment: CDR1 SGHNT and CDR2 YYREEE (reference sequence). The CDR3 consists of 14 residues. CDR3 in amino acids: CASSPTGGRKTQYF. CDR3 coding DNA: TGTGCCAGCAGCCCGACAGGGGGGAGAAAGACCCAGTACTTC.

V gene TRBV27 combines with J gene TRBJ2-5; D gene unclear. The ends were cut back, 0 bases at V and 1 base at J, with 6 bases in the middle. The germline gives CDR1 MNHEY, CDR2 SMNVEV (reference sequence). This CDR3 comprises 14 residues. CDR3 in amino acids: CASSLSISQETQYF. CDR3 nucleotide sequence: TGTGCCAGCAGTTTATCCATCAGCCAAGAGACCCAGTACTTC.

The V and J genes are TRBV19 and TRBJ2-7; D is possibly TRBD2 (5 bases). CDR1 is LNHDA and CDR2 is SQIVND in the germline V gene (reference sequence). The CDR3 is 14 residues long. V was clipped by 2 bases and J by 2 bases, with 10 bases between them. CDR3 bases: TGTGCCAGTAGTATACGAGGGAATACCTACGAGCAGTACTTC. It specifies CASSIRGNTYEQYF.

The rearrangement links TRBV7-9 to TRBJ2-2; TRBD2 might be the D (5 bases). The CDR3 is made up of 17 amino acids. V lost 0 bases, J lost 0 bases, and 11 bases lay in between. CDR1 and CDR2 from the germline V gene are SEHNR and FQNEAQ (reference sequence). Here the CDR3 reads CASSLARPGTNTGELFF. CDR3 sequence (DNA): TGTGCCAGCAGCTTAGCGCGTCCGGGGACGAACACCGGGGAGCTGTTTTTT.

V gene TRBV5-1 combines with J gene TRBJ2-7; weak D call: TRBD1 (6 bases). Germline V gene data show CDR1 as SGHRS and CDR2 as YFSETQ. The CDR3 runs to 12 residues. V was trimmed by 5 bases and J by 5 bases, leaving 11 bases between them. The CDR3 bases are TGCGCCAGCAGTCAAGGGGGTAACGAGCAGTACTTC. This sequence encodes CASSQGGNEQYF. Looking up the rest from reference TRBV5-1 and TRBJ2-7 gives the full variable domain: KAGVTQTPRYLIKTRGQQVTLSCSPISGHRSVSWYQQTPGQGLQFLFEYFSETQRNKGNFPGRFSGRQFSNSRSEMNVSTLELGDSALYLCASSQGGNEQYFGPGTRLTVT.

About this clone itself: The same CDR3 also results from other DNA sequences found in this sample. The rearrangement links TRBV19 to TRBJ1-5; D ambiguous. The CDR3 runs to 12 residues. Trimming shortened V by 1 base and J by 5 bases, and 3 bases separated the two germline ends. Germline V gene sequence: CDR1 LNHDA, CDR2 SQIVND (reference sequence). The CDR3 reads CASSIADQPQHF. The CDR3, as DNA: TGTGCCAGTAGTATAGCAGATCAGCCCCAGCATTTT.

V and J are TRBV7-8 and TRBJ1-4, with TRBD1 as a possible D gene (5 bases). The CDR3 has 14 amino acids. Trimming cost V 2 bases and J 8 bases, with 12 bases left between them. Germline loops: CDR1 SGHVS, CDR2 FQNEAQ. The CDR3 loop reads CASSLQGSEEKLFF. The DNA for the CDR3 is TGTGCCAGCAGCTTACAGGGATCGGAGGAAAAACTGTTTTTT. The variable domain in full, with the rest retrieved from reference TRBV7-8 and TRBJ1-4, is GAGVSQSPRYKVAKRGQDVALRCDPISGHVSLFWYQQALGQGPEFLTYFQNEAQLDKSGLPSDRFFAERPEGSVSTLKIQRTQQEDSAVYLCASSLQGSEEKLFFGSGTQLSVL.

This clone is a singleton in its sample. This rearrangement joins TRBV5-8 to TRBJ2-1, with TRBD2 matching 13 bases. V was pared by 2 bases and J by 9 bases, with 8 bases of the junction left unmatched. Germline CDR1 SGHTS, CDR2 YDEGEE. This CDR3 contains 16 residues. CDR3 bases: TGTGCCAGCAGCTTACCGGGACTAGCGGGGTGGGGTGAGCAGTTCTTC. Encoded protein: CASSLPGLAGWGEQFF.

A remark on this clone: The sample contains more than one DNA sequence encoding this CDR3. This chain uses TRBV7-8 with TRBJ1-2; 11 bases map to TRBD1. The length of the CDR3 is 15 residues. Germline V CDR1 and CDR2: SGHVS, FQNEAQ. Losses at the gene ends were 5 bases for V and 2 bases for J; bases not matched to a gene: 4. The CDR3 DNA reads TGTGCCAGCAGCCCGAGGACAGGGGGCAACTATGGCTACACCTTC. Its protein is CASSPRTGGNYGYTF.